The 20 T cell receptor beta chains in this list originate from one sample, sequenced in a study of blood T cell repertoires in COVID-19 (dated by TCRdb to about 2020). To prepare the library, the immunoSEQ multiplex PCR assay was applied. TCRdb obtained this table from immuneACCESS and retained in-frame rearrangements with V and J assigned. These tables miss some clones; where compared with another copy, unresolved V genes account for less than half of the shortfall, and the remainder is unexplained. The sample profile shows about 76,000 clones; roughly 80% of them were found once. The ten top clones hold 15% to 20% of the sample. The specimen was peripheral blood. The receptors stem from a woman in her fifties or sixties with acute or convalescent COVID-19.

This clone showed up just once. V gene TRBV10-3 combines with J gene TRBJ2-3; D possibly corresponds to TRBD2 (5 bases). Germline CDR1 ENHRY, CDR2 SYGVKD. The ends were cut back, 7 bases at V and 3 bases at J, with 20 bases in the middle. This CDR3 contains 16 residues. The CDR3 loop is CAITPAGVRGTDTQYF. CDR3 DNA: TGTGCCATCACTCCCGCCGGGGTAAGAGGGACAGATACGCAGTATTTT.

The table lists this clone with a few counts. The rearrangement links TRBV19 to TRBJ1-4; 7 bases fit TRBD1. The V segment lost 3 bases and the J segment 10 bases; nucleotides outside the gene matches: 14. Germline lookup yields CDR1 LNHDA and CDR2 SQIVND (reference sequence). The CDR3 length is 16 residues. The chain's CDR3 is CASSIKGQNWGGKLFF. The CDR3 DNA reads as TGTGCCAGTAGTATTAAGGGACAGAACTGGGGAGGAAAACTGTTTTTT.

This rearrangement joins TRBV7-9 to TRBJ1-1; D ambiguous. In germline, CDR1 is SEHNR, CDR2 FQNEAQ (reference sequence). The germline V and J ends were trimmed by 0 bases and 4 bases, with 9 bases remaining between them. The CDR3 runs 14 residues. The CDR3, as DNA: TGTGCCAGCAGCTTAGCGGAGGGAAGCACTGAAGCTTTCTTT. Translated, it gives CASSLAEGSTEAFF.

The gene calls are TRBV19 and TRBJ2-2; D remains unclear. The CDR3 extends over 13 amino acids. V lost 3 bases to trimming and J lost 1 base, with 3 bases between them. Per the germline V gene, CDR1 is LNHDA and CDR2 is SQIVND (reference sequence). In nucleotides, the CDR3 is TGTGCCAGTAGTATTCAGAACACCGGGGAGCTGTTTTTT. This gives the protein CASSIQNTGELFF.

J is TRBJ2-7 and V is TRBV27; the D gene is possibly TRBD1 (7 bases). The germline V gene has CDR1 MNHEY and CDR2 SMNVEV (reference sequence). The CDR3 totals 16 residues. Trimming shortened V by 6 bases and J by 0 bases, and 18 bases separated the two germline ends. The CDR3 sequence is CASRKLGGQSSYEQYF. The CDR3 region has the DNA TGTGCCAGCAGAAAACTGGGGGGACAGTCCTCCTACGAGCAGTACTTC.

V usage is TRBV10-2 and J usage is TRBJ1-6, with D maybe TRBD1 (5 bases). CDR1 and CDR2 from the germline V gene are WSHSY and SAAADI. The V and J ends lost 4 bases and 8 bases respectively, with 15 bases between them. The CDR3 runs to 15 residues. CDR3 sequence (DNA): TGCGCCAGCAGTGGAGGCAGGGCGGGAGATTCACCCCTCCACTTT. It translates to CASSGGRAGDSPLHF.

The CDR3: CASSIGAEGIGPLHF. The DNA of the CDR3 is TGTGCCAGTAGTATTGGGGCGGAGGGAATTGGACCCCTCCACTTT. V gene TRBV19 combines with J gene TRBJ1-6; D is perhaps TRBD1 (5 bases). This CDR3 has 15 residues. The ends were cut back, 3 bases at V and 12 bases at J, with 18 bases in the middle. Germline V gene data show CDR1 as LNHDA and CDR2 as SQIVND (reference sequence).

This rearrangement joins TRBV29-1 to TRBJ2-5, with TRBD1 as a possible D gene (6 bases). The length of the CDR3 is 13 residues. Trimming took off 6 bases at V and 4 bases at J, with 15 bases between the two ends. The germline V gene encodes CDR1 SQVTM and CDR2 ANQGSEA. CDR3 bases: TGCAGCGTCTCGGACAGATCAAGAGAGACCCAGTACTTC. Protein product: CSVSDRSRETQYF.

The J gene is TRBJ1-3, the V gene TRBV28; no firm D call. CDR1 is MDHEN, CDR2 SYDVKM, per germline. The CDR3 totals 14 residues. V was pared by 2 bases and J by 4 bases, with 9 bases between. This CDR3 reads CASSLAGFGNTIYF. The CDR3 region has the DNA TGTGCCAGCAGTTTAGCGGGATTCGGAAACACCATATATTTT.

The CDR3: CASSGGDSYSPLHF. The CDR3 region has the DNA TGTGCCAGCAGCGGTGGGGACAGCTATTCACCCCTCCACTTT. V and J are TRBV7-2 and TRBJ1-6; the match to TRBD1 covers 7 bases. Germline V gives CDR1 SGHTA, CDR2 FQGNSA. The CDR3 totals 14 residues. V shed 5 bases, J shed 8 bases, and the junction held 6 bases outside the gene matches. The full variable domain, its missing parts supplied by reference TRBV7-2 and TRBJ1-6, is GAGVSQSPSNKVTEKGKDVELRCDPISGHTALYWYRQSLGQGLEFLIYFQGNSAPDKSGLPSDRFSAERTGGSVSTLTIQRTQQEDSAVYLCASSGGDSYSPLHFGNGTRLTVT.

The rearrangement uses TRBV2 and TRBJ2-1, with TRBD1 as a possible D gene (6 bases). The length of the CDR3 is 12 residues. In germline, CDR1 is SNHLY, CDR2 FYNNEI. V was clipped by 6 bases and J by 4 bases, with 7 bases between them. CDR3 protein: CASRDSYNEQFF. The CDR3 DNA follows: TGTGCCAGCAGGGACAGTTACAATGAGCAGTTCTTC.

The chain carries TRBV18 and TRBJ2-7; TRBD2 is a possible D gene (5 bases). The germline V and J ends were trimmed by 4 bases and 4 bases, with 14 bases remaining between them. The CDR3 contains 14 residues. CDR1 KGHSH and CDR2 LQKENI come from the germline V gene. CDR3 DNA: TGTGCCAGCTCACATTTAGACGGGGAATACGAGCAGTACGTC. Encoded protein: CASSHLDGEYEQYV.

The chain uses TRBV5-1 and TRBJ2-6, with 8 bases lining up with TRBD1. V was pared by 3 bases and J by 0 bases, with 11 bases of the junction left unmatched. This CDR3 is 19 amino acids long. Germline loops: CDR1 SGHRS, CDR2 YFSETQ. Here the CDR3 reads CASSSGQGGRGSGANVLTF. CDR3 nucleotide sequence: TGCGCCAGCAGCTCCGGACAGGGCGGTAGGGGCTCTGGGGCCAACGTCCTGACTTTC.

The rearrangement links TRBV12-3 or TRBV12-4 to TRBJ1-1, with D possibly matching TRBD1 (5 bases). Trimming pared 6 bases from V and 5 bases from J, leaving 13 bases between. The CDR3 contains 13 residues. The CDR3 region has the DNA TGTGCCAGCAGACTTGGGGGAGGGACTGAAGCTTTCTTT. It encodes CASRLGGGTEAFF.

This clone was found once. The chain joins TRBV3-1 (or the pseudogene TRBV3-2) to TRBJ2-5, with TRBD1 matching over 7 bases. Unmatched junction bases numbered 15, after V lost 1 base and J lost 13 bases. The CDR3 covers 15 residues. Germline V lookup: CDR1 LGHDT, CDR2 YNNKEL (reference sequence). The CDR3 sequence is CASSQAGQGVPDLYF. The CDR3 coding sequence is TGTGCCAGCAGCCAAGCGGGGCAGGGGGTCCCAGATTTGTACTTC.

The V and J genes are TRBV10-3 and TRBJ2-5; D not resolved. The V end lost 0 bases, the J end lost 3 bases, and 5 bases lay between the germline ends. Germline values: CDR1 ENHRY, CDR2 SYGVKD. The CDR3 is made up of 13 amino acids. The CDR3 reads CAISESGEETQYF. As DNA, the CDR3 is TGTGCCATCAGTGAGTCGGGCGAAGAGACCCAGTACTTC.

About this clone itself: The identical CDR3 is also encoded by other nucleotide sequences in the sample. In DNA, the CDR3 is TGTGCCAGTAGTATTAGAGGGAACACTGAAGCTTTCTTT. This translates into CASSIRGNTEAFF. The chain carries TRBV19 and TRBJ1-1; D gene uncertain. The length of the CDR3 is 13 residues. V lost 3 bases, J lost 1 base, and 6 bases lay in between. Germline V CDR1 and CDR2: LNHDA, SQIVND (reference sequence).

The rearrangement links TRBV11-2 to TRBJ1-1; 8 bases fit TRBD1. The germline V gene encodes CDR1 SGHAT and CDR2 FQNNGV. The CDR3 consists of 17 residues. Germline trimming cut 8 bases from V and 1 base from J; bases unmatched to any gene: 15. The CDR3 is CASCWQLTGATNTEAFF. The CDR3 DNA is TGTGCCAGCTGCTGGCAACTGACAGGGGCGACGAACACTGAAGCTTTCTTT.

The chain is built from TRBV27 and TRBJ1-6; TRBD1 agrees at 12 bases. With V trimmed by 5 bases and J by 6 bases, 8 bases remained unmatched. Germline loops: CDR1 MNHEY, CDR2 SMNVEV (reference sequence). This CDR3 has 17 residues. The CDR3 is CASSQAGTGGRNSPLHF. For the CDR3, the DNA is TGTGCCAGCAGTCAGGCCGGGACAGGGGGCCGTAATTCACCCCTCCACTTT.

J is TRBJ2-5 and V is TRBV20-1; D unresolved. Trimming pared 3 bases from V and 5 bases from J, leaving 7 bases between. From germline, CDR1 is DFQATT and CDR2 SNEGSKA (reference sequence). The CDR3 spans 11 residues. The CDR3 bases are TGCAGTGCTAGCCAAAGCGAGACCCAGTACTTC. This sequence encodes CSASQSETQYF.